A single sample gave rise to the 14 T cell receptor beta chains below, sequenced in a study of cytomegalovirus exposure and HLA in healthy donors. PCR was performed using 60 Vbeta and 13 Jbeta primers. Generated by immunoSEQ multiplex PCR, the TCRdb table keeps only in-frame clones and is missing some. The sample includes approximately 93,000 clones, 79% of them seen just once. Specimen: PBMCs. The receptors were sampled from a male donor in good health and CMV-seropositive.

Turning to this clone: The sample has other DNA sequences that encode this CDR3 too. The chain uses TRBV7-2 and TRBJ1-4, with 8 nucleotides matching TRBD1. Germline V gene sequence: CDR1 SGHTA, CDR2 FQGNSA. The V gene end was trimmed by 4 bases and the J gene end by 8 bases; junction bases not matched to a gene: 3. The CDR3 totals 13 residues. CDR3 nucleotide sequence: TGTGCCAGCAGCTCCACAGGGGGAGAAAAACTGTTTTTT. It is translated as CASSSTGGEKLFF.

This clone was counted between two and nine times. The gene calls are TRBV4-3 and TRBJ1-4, with no clear D. This CDR3 has 14 amino acids. Trimming stripped 4 bases from V and 4 bases from J, with 10 bases between. Germline CDR1 is LGHNA and CDR2 is YSLEER. The CDR3: CASSPFAGNEKLFF. The CDR3, as DNA: TGCGCCAGCAGCCCTTTTGCCGGTAATGAAAAACTGTTTTTT.

This chain uses TRBV29-1 with TRBJ1-2, with a possible D match to TRBD1 (5 bases). This CDR3 region has 13 residues. CDR1 SQVTM and CDR2 ANQGSEA come from the germline V gene. Trimming took off 7 bases at V and 4 bases at J, with 16 bases between the two ends. In nucleotides, the CDR3 is TGCAGCGGCGGGGCGGACCAGGTCTATGGCTACACCTTC. Protein: CSGGADQVYGYTF.

The chain carries TRBV5-4 and TRBJ2-2; TRBD2 aligns across 12 bases. Germline-derived CDR1 and CDR2 are SGHNT and YYREEE (reference sequence). CDR3 length: 16 amino acids. Trimming cost V 4 bases and J 7 bases; bases outside gene matches: 8. Written as DNA, the CDR3 is TGTGCCAGCAGCCAAACTAGCGGGGGGCAGATCGGGGAGCTGTTTTTT. This encodes CASSQTSGGQIGELFF.

This clone has a handful of counts. The rearrangement links TRBV4-3 to TRBJ2-1, with TRBD2 matching over 7 bases. The germline V gene has CDR1 LGHNA and CDR2 YSLEER. The junction had 4 bases not matched to a gene; V was cut back by 1 base and J by 4 bases. The CDR3 spans 15 residues. The CDR3 nucleotides read TGCGCCAGCAGCCAAGGATCTAGCGGTTACAATGAGCAGTTCTTC. Its protein is CASSQGSSGYNEQFF.

The chain couples TRBV4-1 to TRBJ1-5; 10 bases are a match to TRBD1. From germline, CDR1 is MGHRA and CDR2 YSYEKL. This CDR3 comprises 18 residues. Losses at the gene ends were 3 bases for V and 5 bases for J; bases not matched to a gene: 13. CDR3 nucleotide sequence: TGCGCCAGCAGCCAGTCCCTTATCCGGGACAGGGGCGATCAGCCCCAGCATTTT. As protein: CASSQSLIRDRGDQPQHF.

The chain uses TRBV5-4 and TRBJ1-3, with no clear D. Germline V gene lookup returns CDR1 SGHNT and CDR2 YYREEE (reference sequence). The V gene lost 2 bases and the J gene lost 0 bases, with 12 bases spanning the gap. The CDR3 extends over 16 amino acids. This CDR3 is CASSFPGSTSGNTIYF. For the CDR3, the DNA is TGTGCCAGCAGCTTCCCGGGGTCAACCTCTGGAAACACCATATATTTT.

The chain has TRBV2 and TRBJ2-7, with D perhaps TRBD2 (6 bases). CDR3 size: 13 residues. Germline CDR1 SNHLY, CDR2 FYNNEI. Trimming took 6 bases from V and 2 from J, leaving 11 bases between them. CDR3 nucleotides: TGTGCCAGCAGCGATCTAGCGCCCTACGAGCAGTACTTC. Protein sequence: CASSDLAPYEQYF.

The chain employs TRBV19 and TRBJ1-5, with a possible D match to TRBD1 (5 bases). The germline V and J ends were trimmed by 5 bases and 0 bases, with 11 bases remaining between them. The CDR3 length is 15 residues. From germline, CDR1 is LNHDA and CDR2 SQIVND (reference sequence). The CDR3 bases are TGTGCCAGTAGTCCACAGGTTTATAGCAATCAGCCCCAGCATTTT. It specifies CASSPQVYSNQPQHF.

The DNA for the CDR3 is TGTGCCAGCAGTCAAAGACAGGGGGCCCACAATGAGCAGTTCTTC. The encoded protein is CASSQRQGAHNEQFF. The rearrangement joins TRBV27 to TRBJ2-1; 10 nucleotides align to TRBD1. The V segment lost 5 bases and the J segment 5 bases; nucleotides outside the gene matches: 6. The CDR3 loop spans 15 amino acids. Germline-derived CDR1 and CDR2 are MNHEY and SMNVEV (reference sequence).

This clone was detected a few times. The chain couples TRBV5-4 to TRBJ2-1; TRBD2 matches 9 bases. V shed 2 bases, J shed 5 bases, and the junction held 2 bases outside the gene matches. This CDR3 has 14 amino acids. In germline, CDR1 is SGHNT, CDR2 YYREEE (reference sequence). The CDR3 region has the DNA TGTGCCAGCAGCTTTAGCGGGGGCCACAATGAGCAGTTCTTC. This gives the protein CASSFSGGHNEQFF.

This chain connects TRBV9 to TRBJ2-5; a weak D match, TRBD2 (5 bases). Trimming removed 0 bases at V and 3 bases at J, with 9 bases between. CDR3 size: 14 residues. In germline, CDR1 is SGDLS, CDR2 YYNGEE. The DNA for the CDR3 is TGTGCCAGCAGCGTAGCCAGCGGTAAAGAGACCCAGTACTTC. The encoded protein is CASSVASGKETQYF.

The V and J genes are TRBV6-1 and TRBJ2-3; D ambiguous. The ends were cut back, 8 bases at V and 2 bases at J, with 8 bases in the middle. In germline, CDR1 is MNHNS, CDR2 SASEGT. This CDR3 region has 12 residues. As DNA, the CDR3 is TGTGCCAGCGAACTCCTCACAGATACGCAGTATTTT. Its protein product is CASELLTDTQYF.

The rearrangement uses TRBV9 and TRBJ2-1; 7 bases agree with TRBD1. The CDR3 runs to 13 residues. With V trimmed by 4 bases and J by 10 bases, 8 bases remained unmatched. CDR1 is SGDLS and CDR2 is YYNGEE in the germline V gene. The CDR3 DNA is TGTGCCAGCAGCACCGGGACAGTAGGCGAGCAGTTCTTC. The encoded protein is CASSTGTVGEQFF.